Listed below are T cell receptor beta chains from one sample, sequenced in a study of shared clonotypes between healthy human individuals. Measured with immunoSEQ multiplex PCR; TCRdb has only the in-frame clones, and not every one. Of about 2.4 million clones in the sample, 93% were seen once. Sequencing was done on a sample of naive CD4+ T cells from PBMCs. All receptors come from a man between 18 and 29 years old in good health. Some clones in this sample may be carry-over from other donors' samples. CDR3s include the opening cysteine and the closing phenylalanine or tryptophan. D genes are given only for firm matches. Clone size is given for some rows only: seen once, a few or many times, or a class if the clone is expanded.

-	TRBJ2-7	TRBV7-9	-	CASSAKVTGTYEQYF	TGTGCCAGCAGCGCAAAGGTCACAGGGACCTACGAGCAGTACTTC
-	TRBJ2-3	TRBV5-1	TRBD2	CASSLVLAGYTDTQYF	TGCGCCAGCAGCTTGGTGCTAGCGGGTTACACAGATACGCAGTATTTT
-	TRBJ2-7	TRBV6-4	TRBD2	CASRVTAGAYEQYF	TGTGCCAGCAGAGTGACAGCGGGAGCCTACGAGCAGTACTTC
-	TRBJ2-1	TRBV11-2	-	CASSPAEGNEQFF	TGTGCCAGCAGCCCAGCCGAGGGTAATGAGCAGTTCTTC
-	TRBJ2-5	TRBV15	-	CATSRVKRPGGTQYF	TGTGCCACCAGCAGAGTTAAGCGGCCAGGAGGGACCCAGTACTTC
-	TRBJ2-2	TRBV9	TRBD2	CASSATSGNTGELFF	TGTGCCAGCAGCGCGACTAGCGGGAACACCGGGGAGCTGTTTTTT
-	TRBJ2-1	TRBV6-1	-	CASSEALRAVGHEQFF	TGTGCCAGCAGTGAAGCGCTTCGGGCGGTCGGCCACGAGCAGTTCTTC
-	TRBJ2-3	TRBV5-6	-	CASSSLSDSSTDTQYF	TGTGCCAGCAGTTCCTTGTCGGACAGCAGTACAGATACGCAGTATTTT
-	TRBJ1-4	TRBV2	TRBD1	CASSTTGVANEKLFF	TGTGCCAGCAGTACGACAGGGGTTGCCAATGAAAAACTGTTTTTT
-	TRBJ1-6	TRBV6-5	-	CASSYSSGQYNSPLHF	TGTGCCAGCAGTTACTCGAGCGGACAGTATAATTCACCCCTCCACTTT
-	TRBJ2-3	TRBV5-5	TRBD1	CASSPGQGADTQYF	TGTGCCAGCAGCCCGGGACAGGGGGCAGATACGCAGTATTTT
-	TRBJ1-3	TRBV6-5	-	CASSYKAGPGNTIYF	TGTGCCAGCAGTTACAAAGCAGGTCCTGGAAACACCATATATTTT
few	TRBJ1-1	TRBV18	TRBD1	CASSPRGERAEAFF	TGTGCCAGCTCACCCAGGGGGGAGAGGGCTGAAGCTTTCTTT
once	TRBJ1-5	TRBV18	-	CASSPRVGGLNQPQHF	TGTGCCAGCTCACCAAGGGTCGGGGGTCTCAATCAGCCCCAGCATTTT
-	TRBJ2-5	TRBV5-4	TRBD1	CASSLGQGVFGPETQYF	TGTGCCAGCAGCTTGGGTCAGGGGGTTTTTGGACCAGAGACCCAGTACTTC
-	TRBJ2-7	TRBV7-9	-	CASSPIGGQGREQYF	TGTGCCAGCAGCCCCATCGGTGGGCAGGGCAGGGAGCAGTACTTC
-	TRBJ2-5	TRBV5-1	TRBD2	CASSLALAGYQETQYF	TGCGCCAGCAGCTTGGCGCTAGCGGGGTACCAAGAGACCCAGTACTTC
-	TRBJ2-2	TRBV28	-	CASSPHSNTGELFF	TGTGCCAGCAGTCCGCATTCGAACACCGGGGAGCTGTTTTTT
-	TRBJ2-5	TRBV15	-	CATSRAGRGETQYF	TGTGCCACCAGCAGGGCAGGGCGGGGTGAGACCCAGTACTTC
-	TRBJ2-1	TRBV7-8	-	CASSLGVFNEQFF	TGTGCCAGCAGCTTAGGAGTCTTCAATGAGCAGTTCTTC
-	TRBJ2-1	TRBV6-1	-	CASNVVLLNEQFF	TGTGCCAGCAATGTAGTTCTCTTGAATGAGCAGTTCTTC
-	TRBJ2-4	TRBV30	-	CAWSVVPRDIQYF	TGTGCCTGGAGTGTAGTACCGAGGGACATTCAGTACTTC
-	TRBJ2-2	TRBV5-1	-	CASSLRVLGQNTGELFF	TGCGCCAGCAGCTTGAGGGTTCTGGGTCAGAACACCGGGGAGCTGTTTTTT
-	TRBJ2-7	TRBV18	TRBD2	CASSPLAGASYEQYF	TGTGCCAGCTCACCACTAGCGGGAGCTTCCTACGAGCAGTACTTC
-	TRBJ1-1	TRBV9	-	CASSVDGAALIEAFF	TGTGCCAGCAGCGTAGACGGGGCTGCCCTAATAGAAGCTTTCTTT
-	TRBJ1-4	TRBV6-6	-	CASRTSGNVREKLFF	TGTGCCAGCCGAACCTCCGGGAACGTTCGGGAAAAACTGTTTTTT
-	TRBJ2-1	TRBV9	TRBD2	CASSTGTRYNEQFF	TGTGCCAGCAGTACCGGGACTAGATACAATGAGCAGTTCTTC
-	TRBJ2-7	TRBV19	-	CASSTGQVYEQYF	TGTGCCAGTAGCACGGGACAAGTTTACGAGCAGTACTTC
-	TRBJ2-5	TRBV29-1	-	CSGVGETQYF	TGCAGCGGGGTGGGGGAGACCCAGTACTTC
-	TRBJ1-2	TRBV28	-	CASSLQENYGYTF	TGTGCCAGCAGTCTTCAGGAGAACTATGGCTACACCTTC
once	TRBJ2-2	TRBV27	-	CASSFLGKGNTGELFF	TGTGCCAGCAGTTTTCTAGGGAAAGGGAACACCGGGGAGCTGTTTTTT
-	TRBJ2-3	TRBV5-5	-	CASSLGGIKDTQYF	TGTGCCAGCAGCTTGGGAGGGATTAAGGATACGCAGTATTTT
-	TRBJ2-2	TRBV2	TRBD2	CATPRESTSSGSGELFF	TGTGCCACCCCAAGGGAGTCGACTAGCTCCGGATCCGGGGAGCTGTTTTTT
-	TRBJ1-1	TRBV7-9	-	CASSSRAGGNTEAFF	TGTGCCAGCAGCTCCCGGGCCGGTGGGAACACTGAAGCTTTCTTT
-	TRBJ1-6	TRBV5-1	-	CASSPRGGPQPLHF	TGCGCCAGCAGCCCCCGGGGGGGACCCCAACCCCTCCACTTT
-	TRBJ2-7	TRBV6-1	TRBD1	CASTLEQGSYEQYF	TGTGCCAGTACTTTGGAACAGGGGAGCTACGAGCAGTACTTC
few	TRBJ1-5	TRBV5-5	-	CASSRDGDQPQHF	TGTGCCAGCAGCCGGGACGGCGATCAGCCCCAGCATTTT
-	TRBJ2-1	TRBV5-6	TRBD2	CASSLGLAAYNEQFF	TGTGCCAGCAGCTTAGGTCTAGCGGCCTACAATGAGCAGTTCTTC
-	TRBJ1-2	TRBV6-5	-	CASSYAVVPGYGYTF	TGTGCCAGCAGCTACGCTGTGGTCCCCGGCTATGGCTACACCTTC
-	TRBJ2-5	TRBV28	TRBD1	CASSRRDRQETQYF	TGTGCCAGCAGTCGCCGGGACAGGCAAGAGACCCAGTACTTC
-	TRBJ2-1	TRBV7-3	-	CASSLVVRGPPNEQFF	TGTGCCAGCAGCTTAGTGGTCCGGGGCCCCCCCAATGAGCAGTTCTTC
-	TRBJ2-7	TRBV4-2	TRBD2	CASSRDASGSYEQYF	TGTGCCAGCAGCCGAGACGCTAGCGGGAGCTACGAGCAGTACTTC
-	TRBJ2-1	TRBV10-3	-	CAISEGVDKYNEQFF	TGTGCCATCAGTGAGGGCGTGGATAAATACAATGAGCAGTTCTTC
-	TRBJ2-1	TRBV7-3	-	CASSPIGDNEQFF	TGTGCCAGCAGCCCTATAGGGGACAATGAGCAGTTCTTC
-	TRBJ2-1	TRBV5-4	-	CASSPLRERENEQFF	TGTGCCAGCAGCCCCCTACGCGAACGCGAAAATGAGCAGTTCTTC
-	TRBJ1-5	TRBV4-1	-	CASSLSTGNSNQPQHF	TGCGCCAGCAGCCTCTCAACCGGAAATAGCAATCAGCCCCAGCATTTT
-	TRBJ1-1	TRBV28	TRBD1	CASSLPWDRNTEAFF	TGTGCCAGCAGTTTGCCGTGGGACAGGAACACTGAAGCTTTCTTT
-	TRBJ1-2	TRBV7-2	-	CASSPGFSSGYGYTF	TGTGCCAGCAGCCCAGGGTTTAGCTCGGGCTATGGCTACACCTTC
-	TRBJ1-4	TRBV29-1	TRBD1	CSVSISGQHNEKLFF	TGCAGCGTTTCTATATCGGGACAGCATAATGAAAAACTGTTTTTT